This T cell receptor (beta chain) was identified in a study of cytomegalovirus exposure and HLA in healthy donors. Clones were read by immunoSEQ multiplex PCR, and TCRdb kept only the in-frame ones, dropping some. The sample includes around 220,000 clones, around 80% of them seen just once. Findings and caveats of the study: First-cohort TCR clusters were later found to tend to co-occur in the approximately 110 validation repertoires. The authors confirmed in vitro that a few CMV-associated chains were specific for CMV antigens. Most sequenced TCRs were rare (though some public TCRs occurred in many donors).

With regard to this clone: Its antigen is as yet unknown.

The material sequenced was PBMCs. This TCR derives from a woman in her twenties or thirties in good health and CMV-seropositive.

The CDR3 sequence is CASSPLGRGGNTIYF. The CDR3 region has the DNA TGCGCCAGCAGCCCCCTCGGCAGGGGAGGAAACACCATATATTTT. The chain employs TRBV5-1 and TRBJ1-3, with D possibly matching TRBD1 (6 bases). V was cut by 4 bases and J by 4 bases, with 15 bases left in between. This CDR3 region has 15 residues. Germline CDR1 SGHRS, CDR2 YFSETQ.